Detailed here is one TCR beta chain. V lost 4 bases and J 10 bases, leaving 15 bases between the germline ends. This CDR3 is 14 amino acids long. CDR1 and CDR2 (germline): SGHNT, YYREEE (reference sequence). The data stem from a study of control samples from healthy donors and cancer patients. Only in-frame clones appear in the TCRdb table, and some are missing; sequencing was by immunoSEQ multiplex PCR. The sample records roughly 76,000 clones, over 85% being singletons. The chain links TRBV5-4 to TRBJ1-6, with D unclear. This clonotype was sampled from a woman aged 40 to 50 with lung cancer. Material: PBMCs. Here the CDR3 reads CASSPPGVESPLHF. Written as DNA, the CDR3 is TGTGCCAGCAGCCCTCCAGGAGTCGAGTCACCCCTCCACTTT.